Presented here are 8 T cell receptor beta chains from one specimen sequenced in a study of blood T cell repertoires in COVID-19. The method was immunoSEQ multiplex PCR; TCRdb's version includes in-frame clones alone and lacks a portion of them. Of some 74,000 clones listed, 75% to 85% are singletons. The sequenced sample consisted of peripheral blood. The receptors were sampled from an elderly man with acute or convalescent COVID-19.

V usage is TRBV5-1 and J usage is TRBJ2-5; D is perhaps TRBD2 (6 bases). The CDR3 is 13 residues long. V was shortened by 3 bases and J by 1 base, with 7 bases between the two germline ends. In germline, CDR1 is SGHRS, CDR2 YFSETQ. The CDR3 DNA follows: TGCGCCAGCAGCTCCGGGAGCCAAGAGACCCAGTACTTC. Its translation is CASSSGSQETQYF.

V is TRBV9 and J is TRBJ1-2; D is ambiguous. V was cut by 4 bases and J by 4 bases, with 17 bases left in between. The germline V gene has CDR1 SGDLS and CDR2 YYNGEE. CDR3 length: 15 residues. CDR3 in amino acids: CASSIHHGSFYGYTF. The CDR3 DNA reads as TGTGCCAGCAGCATCCATCACGGGTCCTTCTATGGCTACACCTTC. Supplemented by reference TRBV9 and TRBJ1-2, the full variable domain reads DSGVTQTPKHLITATGQRVTLRCSPRSGDLSVYWYQQSLDQGLQFLIQYYNGEERAKGNILERFSAQQFPDLHSELNLSSLELGDSALYFCASSIHHGSFYGYTFGSGTRLTVV.

The rearrangement joins TRBV5-1 to TRBJ1-2; no reliable D call. The CDR3 covers 12 residues. The ends were cut back, 0 bases at V and 8 bases at J, with 8 bases in the middle. CDR1 and CDR2 from the germline V gene are SGHRS and YFSETQ. The CDR3 loop is CASSLGDAGYTF. The CDR3 DNA follows: TGCGCCAGCAGCTTGGGAGATGCCGGCTACACCTTC.

V and J are TRBV4-1 and TRBJ1-1, with D tentatively TRBD1 (6 bases). Trimming cost V 2 bases and J 7 bases, with 14 bases left between them. Looked up from germline, CDR1 is MGHRA and CDR2 is YSYEKL. The CDR3 sequence is 14 residues long. The DNA for the CDR3 is TGCGCCAGCAGCCAACACAACACAGGGATTGAAGCTTTCTTT. This translates into CASSQHNTGIEAFF.

The chain uses TRBV9 and TRBJ1-6; D is unclear. Deletions cut 2 bases from V and 10 bases from J, with 13 bases between. In germline, CDR1 is SGDLS, CDR2 YYNGEE. The CDR3 covers 14 residues. CDR3 DNA sequence: TGTGCCAGCAGCGTGGAGGGTGGGAGGTCACCCCTCCACTTT. It is translated as CASSVEGGRSPLHF.

The genes are TRBV19 and TRBJ1-5; possible D gene TRBD1, 5 bases. V dropped 5 bases and J dropped 6 bases, with 17 bases sitting between them. The CDR3 is 15 amino acids. Germline V gives CDR1 LNHDA, CDR2 SQIVND (reference sequence). The CDR3 nucleotides read TGTGCCAGTAGTCCCGACAGAAATAGGGCTCAGCCCCAGCATTTT. Protein sequence: CASSPDRNRAQPQHF.

This clone was counted at least ten times. CDR3 loop: CATNSGTSWGELFF. The CDR3, as DNA: TGTGCCACCAACAGCGGAACCTCTTGGGGGGAGCTGTTTTTT. V gene TRBV28 combines with J gene TRBJ2-2; possibly TRBD2 for D (5 bases). Trimming stripped 10 bases from V and 8 bases from J, with 20 bases between. CDR1 is MDHEN, CDR2 SYDVKM, per germline. CDR3 length equals 14 residues.

CDR3 nucleotides: TGTGCCAGCAGAATACAGGGGGGTTGGACGGAAGAGCAGTACTTC. Its protein is CASRIQGGWTEEQYF. The chain carries TRBV7-2 and TRBJ2-7, with 8 bases fitting TRBD1. Germline V CDR1 and CDR2: SGHTA, FQGNSA. This CDR3 region has 15 residues. Losses at the gene ends were 6 bases for V and 7 bases for J; bases not matched to a gene: 14.